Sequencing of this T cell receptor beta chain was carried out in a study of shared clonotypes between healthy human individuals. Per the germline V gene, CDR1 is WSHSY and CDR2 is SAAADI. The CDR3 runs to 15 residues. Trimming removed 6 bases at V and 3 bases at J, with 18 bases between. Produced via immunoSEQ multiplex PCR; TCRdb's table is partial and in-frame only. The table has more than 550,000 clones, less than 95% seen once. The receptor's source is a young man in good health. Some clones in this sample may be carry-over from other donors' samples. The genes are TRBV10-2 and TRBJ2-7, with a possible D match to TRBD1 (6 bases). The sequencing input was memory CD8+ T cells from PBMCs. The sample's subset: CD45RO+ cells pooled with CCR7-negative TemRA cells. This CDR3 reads CASREQGSSYYEQYF. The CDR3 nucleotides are TGCGCCAGCAGAGAGCAGGGGTCTTCGTACTACGAGCAGTACTTC.